This T cell receptor beta chain is from a study of cytomegalovirus exposure and HLA in healthy donors (TCRdb year 2017). Context from the whole study: An earlier analysis of some 600 of the donors reported 250 to 300 Gb of sequence data and approximately 120 million unique TCR beta sequences obtained from roughly 180 million T cells. About 300 gigabases of sequencing data and approximately 91 million unique TCR sequences made up an early release that covered approximately 620 HLA-typed donors. The genetic ancestry cluster associated with self-reported Caucasian donors included approximately 85% of the approximately 400 genotyped donors. The study aimed to test whether cataloging public T cell receptors could reveal signatures of past pathogen exposure. The T cell repertoires of several hundred subjects were profiled by immunosequencing and related to cytomegalovirus serostatus. In addition to the first cohort of 650 to 750 subjects, a separate validation cohort of approximately 120 different subjects was used. High-throughput TCR immunosequencing, statistical association of individual TCRs with disease status, and machine learning were combined to predict cytomegalovirus infection status. In a later analysis, previously published TCR beta repertoires from 666 donors were re-analyzed and high-resolution HLA genotyping was added so that TCR occurrence patterns could be studied. Rather than using new phenotypic data, the later analysis identified candidate immune exposures from TCR beta sequences and from how often those sequences occurred across donors. In an earlier analysis of several hundred of the donors, high-throughput TCR beta sequencing was used to judge whether each TCR beta V gene segment behaved as functional or pseudogenic. Donor age, sex, ethnicity and CMV serostatus were collected together with the repertoire data. A later genetic analysis took genome-wide SNP genotypes for about 55% of the 666 donors and used that subset as a discovery cohort. Every discovery cohort repertoire had been produced on one sequencing platform. HLA typing included class I and class II loci at four-digit resolution. Typing coverage varied by locus: about 620-640 donors for A, B, C, DRB1 and DQB1; roughly 510 for DQA1; more than 600 for DPA1; around 450 for DPB1. Because of strong linkage in the cohort, five DR-DQ haplotypes were treated as single units for association and clustering. Across 398 genotyped donors of the cohort, an average of roughly 230,000 unique TCR beta nucleotide sequences per donor were sequenced, and 15% to 20% of those sequences were non-productive.

The library was obtained by the immunoSEQ multiplex PCR assay. The multiplex PCR relied on a mix of 60 forward primers for TCR Vbeta segments and 13 reverse primers for TCR Jbeta segments. The CDR3 region of rearranged TCR beta genes was amplified from genomic DNA with a multiplex PCR assay. The Illumina HiSeq System was used to sequence the amplified TCR beta libraries as 87-base-pair reads. The original methods were these. A later analysis tallied some 79 million unique TCR beta chains across the 666 repertoires, and 10 million to 11 million of those chains were shared by two or more donors. Raw reads were error-corrected and collapsed into unique sequences with a nearest-neighbor algorithm that merged closely related sequences to remove PCR and sequencing errors. V, D and J gene segments were assigned by aligning CDR3 sequences to IMGT reference sequences. Each retained sequence needed at least a six-nucleotide match to both a V gene segment and a J gene segment. Rearrangements were called productive when the CDR3 lacked stop codons and stayed in frame with V and J; all others were non-productive. Following IMGT convention, CDR3 was defined as the stretch from the second conserved V-encoded cysteine up to the conserved J-encoded phenylalanine. In an earlier analysis of 500 to 650 of the donors, sequences lacking an unambiguous match to a single V gene segment were excluded. In an earlier analysis of roughly 500 of the donors, V segments were called functional above 56.7% productive rearrangements and were called segregating when the between-donor standard deviation exceeded 5%. A statistical classification framework was built for diagnosing cytomegalovirus status from the catalog of TCR beta chain sequences. A later analysis assigned V and J genes by comparing TCR nucleotide sequences with IMGT/GENE-DB human TR gene sequences. Using the TCRdist pipeline, a later analysis assigned CDR3 sequences along with most-parsimonious VDJ recombination scenarios. In a later analysis, each TCR beta chain was defined by its CDR3 amino acid sequence together with its V-gene family, and reads lacking a unique V-gene family were excluded. To address suspected cross-contamination and a sequencing artifact, a later analysis removed a few hundred highly shared, low-generation-probability nucleotide sequences. In a later analysis, a clonal expansion index was calculated for each public chain from normalized within-repertoire ranks of inferred template counts. Generation probabilities in a later analysis came from a VDJ recombination model fitted to out-of-frame rearrangements, and those results were checked against IGoR. In a later analysis, TCR-TCR, TCR-HLA and TCR-CMV co-occurrence was scored with hypergeometric tests, and a repertoire-size bias correction was applied to TCR pairs. In a later analysis, false discovery rates were estimated by permuting HLA or CMV assignments 20 times. In a later analysis, co-occurring TCRs were grouped with DBSCAN, and TCRdist sequence similarity was added when clustering was performed within HLA-allele-positive subsets. Repertoires with fewer than 30,000 or more than 120,000 public chains, plus five repertoires with anomalous nucleotide sharing, were excluded from co-occurrence clustering. TCRdb took this table from immuneACCESS and kept in-frame rearrangements with V and J called. Such tables lack part of the clones; where checked against another copy, unresolved V genes explain under half of the gap, and the rest is unexplained. V and J calls and clone size are copied from that table; D and trimming were computed from the DNA. The table for this sample lists 200,000 to 250,000 clones; roughly 79% of them were counted only once. The leading ten clones occupy 0.58% of the sample.

Points on this clone: Its target antigen remains unknown. No much larger clonotype is one base removed from it; base qualities were not supplied.

Overall study results and their limits: A further reported finding was that TCR beta sequences accurately predicted the HLA-A and HLA-B alleles for most subjects in the first cohort. This cohort had only TCR beta chains sequenced, and the lack of alpha or paired-chain data limited which features could be detected. An earlier analysis of several hundred of the donors showed that most TCR beta V segments appeared in productive rearrangements either about 90% or about 30% of the time, which broadly matched IMGT annotations. In a later analysis, HLA-associated TCR beta chains were found to be more clonally expanded and to have lower generation probabilities than equally common non-associated chains. Presence/absence analyses assumed roughly uniform sequencing depth across donors, an assumption that may not hold. Assigning TCR associations to individual alleles was difficult when HLA alleles, especially DR and DQ, strongly co-occurred. The authors suggested that the approach could potentially be generalized to other disease states and immunological phenotypes. A later genetic analysis associated a missense DCLRE1C variant with V-gene and J-gene trimming of TCR beta chains, and an independent cohort replicated the association. Linkage disequilibrium might explain the correlated functional status among segregating V segments, but an unknown experimental factor could not be excluded. Some IMGT-functional V segments, including TRBV6-2 and TRBV6-3, could not be told apart with the 87-base-pair reads, so those segments were excluded. A later genetic analysis reported fewer N-insertions in productive TCRs among donors in an Asian-associated ancestry cluster than the approximately 670-donor mean. In both the original and validation cohorts, the classifier was reported to diagnose cytomegalovirus status with high specificity and sensitivity. In a later analysis, the rate of TCR association differed among HLA loci, with DRB1 alleles having the most associated TCRs and HLA-C alleles having the fewest. Three of the identified cytomegalovirus-associated TCR beta chains were confirmed in vitro to be specific for cytomegalovirus antigens. A total of roughly 160 TCR beta chains were listed by the study as associated with cytomegalovirus. CMV serostatus was the only immune exposure information available for the cohort. The earlier analysis of approximately 590 of the donors excluded about 16 rarely observed V segments, including chromosome 9 orphons, because counts were too low. Across donors, most TCR sequences were observed very rarely, whereas some public TCRs were present in many individuals. In a later analysis, several top co-occurrence clusters were reported to appear linked to parvovirus B19, influenza, CMV and Epstein-Barr virus. The sequencing pipeline was judged likely to have produced a cluster of highly shared sequence variants as a technical artifact. According to a later analysis, most CMV-associated TCR beta chains appeared to be HLA-restricted, and the HLA associations seemed to be driven largely by CMV exposure. Because HLA typing was missing for some donors at each locus, association tests included only the typed subset. Specific HLA alleles were associated with over 15,000 TCR beta sequences at a false discovery rate of 0.05 in a later analysis.

The cohort consisted of hundreds of healthy bone marrow donors. All cohort members were sampled while nominally healthy, although unrecorded immune exposures were likely present. The donor tested CMV seronegative and was one of the 352 seronegative cohort members. Each donor provided a peripheral blood sample, and peripheral blood mononuclear cells were used for TCR beta sequencing. Genomic DNA was extracted from the blood cell samples with the Qiagen DNeasy Blood Extraction Kit. Deletion took 1 base off V and 5 bases off J, with a span of 14 bases between the germline ends. For CDR1 and CDR2, the germline V gene (reference sequence) lists LNHNV and YYDKDF. The CDR3, from cysteine to phenylalanine, totals 15 residues. Solely the CDR3 DNA is kept, with 45 bases framed from the first base.

The clonotype comes from a woman in her 40s in good health and CMV-seronegative. Sequencing was carried out using PBMCs. This sequence uses TRBV15 and TRBJ1-2, and possibly TRBD1, on 5 matching bases. The DNA reads TGTGCCACCAGCAGAGGGGGCCGAGAGGAATATGGCTACACCTTC. Its protein product is CATSRGGREEYGYTF.